Each of the 10 T cell receptor beta chains below was sequenced from the same sample in a study of blood T cells in healthy people across ages (dated by TCRdb to between 2014 and 2017). Libraries came from 5' RACE. The sequencer listed for this sample is Illumina HiSeq 2500. A second PCR of about 6 to 12 cycles was run with a J-beta primer mix and a sample-barcoded 5' primer. TCRdb reworked the public reads: Q25 trimming with fastp, MiXCR clone assembly, productive beta chains retained. Entries are consolidated by CDR3 protein sequence, retaining the most common genes and DNA. The sample table contains 910,000 or so distinct CDR3 sequences; only one count was recorded for around 54% of them. 20% to 25% of the sample goes to the ten largest clones. The source material was blood. The receptors were gathered from a woman aged 60-75 years in good health.

The DNA of the CDR3 is TGCGCCAGCAGCTTGGTCGGCAGGTCTTTTGATGGCTACACCTTC. Its protein product is CASSLVGRSFDGYTF. The J gene is TRBJ1-2, the V gene TRBV5-1; D remains ambiguous. This CDR3 is built from 15 residues. Germline CDR1 reads SGHRS; CDR2 reads YFSETQ. V gave up 0 bases and J gave up 6 bases, with 15 bases separating them.

This chain joins TRBV5-1 and TRBJ2-5; no clear D gene. Germline V gives CDR1 SGHRS, CDR2 YFSETQ. The germline V and J ends were trimmed by 0 bases and 0 bases, with 9 bases remaining between them. The CDR3 loop spans 15 amino acids. CDR3 in amino acids: CASSLGSRYQETQYF. In DNA form, the CDR3 reads TGCGCCAGCAGCTTGGGATCTAGGTACCAAGAGACCCAGTACTTC.

The V and J genes are TRBV20-1 and TRBJ2-7; no definite D call. Trimming shortened V by 1 base and J by 1 base, and 11 bases separated the two germline ends. The CDR3 extends over 14 amino acids. The germline gives CDR1 DFQATT, CDR2 SNEGSKA (reference sequence). CDR3 residues: CSARGATGSYEQYF. CDR3 sequence (DNA): TGCAGTGCTAGAGGGGCCACGGGTTCCTACGAGCAGTACTTC.

J is TRBJ2-3 and V is TRBV10-3; 12 bases map to TRBD2. V dropped 0 bases and J dropped 5; count of bases not matched to a gene: 6. Per the germline V gene, CDR1 is ENHRY and CDR2 is SYGVKD. This CDR3 has 17 residues. The CDR3 DNA follows: TGTGCCATCAGTGAGTCTTCTAGCGGGAGGGCCGGAGATACGCAGTATTTT. Translation: CAISESSSGRAGDTQYF.

The gene calls are TRBV12-3 or TRBV12-4 and TRBJ2-7; maybe TRBD2 (6 bases). The V end was cut by 6 bases, the J end by 4 bases, with 16 bases between. CDR3 size: 14 residues. The CDR3 DNA is TGTGCCAGCAGCCCCGTCTCGGGAGTATACGAGCAGTACTTC. Translation: CASSPVSGVYEQYF.

For this clonotype: A junction end diverges from the germline sequence, so it may reflect a read error. The V gene is TRBV9, the J gene TRBJ2-6; TRBD1 might be the D (7 bases). This CDR3 is built from 15 residues. Germline CDR1 SGDLS, CDR2 YYNGEE. This CDR3 is CASSARQGGTNVPTF. The DNA of the CDR3 is TGTGCCAGCAGCGCCCGACAGGGCGGGACCAACGTCCCGACTTTC.

V and J are TRBV28 and TRBJ2-7; 10 positions agree with TRBD2. CDR3 length: 17 amino acids. Germline trimming cut 8 bases from V and 4 bases from J; bases unmatched to any gene: 17. Per germline, CDR1 MDHEN and CDR2 SYDVKM. The CDR3 is CASATGGAASGSYEQYF. CDR3 in DNA: TGTGCCAGCGCCACAGGGGGAGCCGCTAGCGGGAGTTACGAGCAGTACTTC.

The rearrangement uses TRBV20-1 and TRBJ2-3, with a weak D call TRBD1 (5 bases). V was clipped by 4 bases and J by 1 base, with 15 bases between them. This CDR3 region has 15 residues. Germline V gene sequence: CDR1 DFQATT, CDR2 SNEGSKA (reference sequence). This CDR3 reads CSAKQGWYGTDTQYF. CDR3 coding DNA: TGCAGTGCTAAGCAGGGTTGGTATGGCACAGATACGCAGTATTTT.

The V call is TRBV6-2 or TRBV6-3, the J call TRBJ2-7; no firm D call. Per the germline V gene, CDR1 is MNHEY and CDR2 is SVGEGT. This CDR3 has 12 amino acids. The ends were cut back, 8 bases at V and 2 bases at J, with 10 bases in the middle. The CDR3: CASEGPTYEQYF. The CDR3 DNA reads TGTGCCAGCGAAGGGCCGACCTACGAGCAGTACTTC.

In this sample, this clonotype turned up once. The chain carries TRBV5-1 and TRBJ2-1; 10 nucleotides match TRBD2. The CDR3 has 15 residues. J lost 3 bases, V lost 4 bases, and 4 bases had no gene match. Per the germline V gene, CDR1 is SGHRS and CDR2 is YFSETQ. As DNA, the CDR3 is TGCGCCAGCAGCGAAACTAGCGGGATCTACAATGAGCAGTTCTTC. Amino acids: CASSETSGIYNEQFF. Supplemented by reference TRBV5-1 and TRBJ2-1, the full variable domain reads KAGVTQTPRYLIKTRGQQVTLSCSPISGHRSVSWYQQTPGQGLQFLFEYFSETQRNKGNFPGRFSGRQFSNSRSEMNVSTLELGDSALYLCASSETSGIYNEQFFGPGTRLTVL.